The next 30 T cell receptor beta chains were all read from a single sample in a study of T cell responses to AZD1222 COVID-19 vaccine. Only in-frame clones appear in the TCRdb table, and some are missing; sequencing was by immunoSEQ multiplex PCR. The sample carries 140,000 to 150,000 clones, approximately 85% recorded once. The sequenced sample was peripheral blood, obtained on day 0 of AZD1222 vaccination. These receptor sequences come from an adult in good health.

This chain links TRBV10-3 with TRBJ2-1, with 11 bases lining up with TRBD2. The length of the CDR3 is 14 residues. Losses at the gene ends were 4 bases for V and 8 bases for J; bases not matched to a gene: 4. Germline V lookup: CDR1 ENHRY, CDR2 SYGVKD. This CDR3 is CAISAGLADDEQFF. DNA for the CDR3: TGTGCCATCAGTGCGGGACTAGCGGACGATGAGCAGTTCTTC.

This clone occurred once. The gene calls are TRBV24-1 and TRBJ2-2; 9 bases are a match to TRBD1. Germline lookup yields CDR1 KGHDR and CDR2 SFDVKD. This CDR3 region has 15 residues. After removal of 4 bases from V and 1 base from J, the junction contained 0 bases not matched to a gene. The CDR3 here is CATSETGGNTGELFF. As DNA, the CDR3 is TGTGCCACCAGTGAGACAGGGGGGAACACCGGGGAGCTGTTTTTT.

V and J are TRBV2 and TRBJ1-2; D remains ambiguous. Germline CDR1 reads SNHLY; CDR2 reads FYNNEI. The CDR3 extends over 13 amino acids. V was pared by 6 bases and J by 8 bases, with 16 bases between. The CDR3 nucleotides read TGTGCCAGCAGGGACCGAGGACCTTACGGCTACACCTTC. It codes for CASRDRGPYGYTF.

This chain connects TRBV20-1 to TRBJ2-1; D not resolved. V gave up 7 bases and J gave up 5 bases, with 0 bases separating them. The CDR3 runs 8 residues. Germline lookup yields CDR1 DFQATT and CDR2 SNEGSKA (reference sequence). The CDR3: CSDNEQFF. CDR3 bases: TGCAGTGACAATGAGCAGTTCTTC.

This chain links TRBV6-5 with TRBJ1-5; D ambiguous. Trimming left V 6 bases short and J 5 bases short, with 11 bases between. The CDR3 totals 13 residues. Germline CDR1 and CDR2: MNHEY and SVGAGI. The CDR3 nucleotides read TGTGCCAGCAGGGCCAAAGGGTATCAGCCCCAGCATTTT. Translated: CASRAKGYQPQHF.

This clone showed up just a few times. DNA for the CDR3: TGTGCCAGCAGCCCATATGGAGAGACCCAGTACTTC. Protein: CASSPYGETQYF. The chain combines TRBV7-9 with TRBJ2-5, with unresolved D. Germline lookup yields CDR1 SEHNR and CDR2 FQNEAQ (reference sequence). The V and J ends lost 5 bases and 4 bases respectively, with 8 bases between them. The CDR3 runs 12 residues.

The rearrangement uses TRBV5-4 and TRBJ2-2; 7 nucleotides align to TRBD1. This CDR3 has 15 residues. The V segment lost 3 bases and the J segment 7 bases; nucleotides outside the gene matches: 9. Per the germline V gene, CDR1 is SGHNT and CDR2 is YYREEE (reference sequence). The CDR3 here is CASSSRDSYIGELFF. CDR3 bases: TGTGCCAGCAGCTCCCGGGACAGCTACATCGGGGAGCTGTTTTTT.

The chain combines TRBV29-1 with TRBJ2-2; TRBD2 aligns across 7 bases. Germline V gene sequence: CDR1 SQVTM, CDR2 ANQGSEA. Trimming cost V 2 bases and J 2 bases; bases outside gene matches: 11. The CDR3 sequence is 17 residues long. CDR3 nucleotides: TGCAGCGTTGAAAGGCGGGAGCGTCATATTAACACCGGGGAGCTGTTTTTT. It encodes CSVERRERHINTGELFF.

The CDR3 nucleotides read TGTGCCTGGAGTGGGCCCAGCGGGAGCCCCGAGGGGACCGGGGAGCTGTTTTTT. Protein sequence: CAWSGPSGSPEGTGELFF. The chain recombines TRBV30 with TRBJ2-2; 8 nucleotides match TRBD2. V shed 1 base, J shed 5 bases, and the junction held 15 bases outside the gene matches. Looked up from germline, CDR1 is GTSNPN and CDR2 is SVGIG (reference sequence). The CDR3 length is 18 residues.

This sequence joins TRBV24-1 and TRBJ1-4, with 7 positions matching TRBD1. Germline assignment: CDR1 KGHDR and CDR2 SFDVKD. CDR3 length: 13 amino acids. With 3 bases clipped from V and 8 bases from J, the junction kept 2 bases outside the gene matches. CDR3 DNA sequence: TGTGCCACCAGTGATGGGGACAGCGAAAAACTGTTTTTT. Its translation is CATSDGDSEKLFF.

The chain combines TRBV10-2 with TRBJ2-7; D may match TRBD1 or TRBD2 (5 bases each). The CDR3 loop spans 15 amino acids. The germline V gene encodes CDR1 WSHSY and CDR2 SAAADI. The V end lost 3 bases, the J end lost 4 bases, and 16 bases lay between the germline ends. CDR3: CASSDPAGAGYEQYF. The DNA of the CDR3 is TGCGCCAGCAGTGACCCGGCCGGGGCCGGTTACGAGCAGTACTTC.

This chain links TRBV28 with TRBJ1-5; 8 bases match TRBD1. The CDR3 has 14 residues. V trimming: 3 bases; J trimming: 5 bases; junction bases outside the gene matches: 3. CDR1 and CDR2 from the germline V gene are MDHEN and SYDVKM. CDR3 bases: TGTGCCAGCAGTTTCGGACAGGGCCATCAGCCCCAGCATTTT. Protein: CASSFGQGHQPQHF. Full variable domain (missing parts from reference TRBV28 and TRBJ1-5): DVKVTQSSRYLVKRTGEKVFLECVQDMDHENMFWYRQDPGLGLRLIYFSYDVKMKEKGDIPEGYSVSREKKERFSLILESASTNQTSMYLCASSFGQGHQPQHFGDGTRLSIL.

This chain joins TRBV10-3 and TRBJ1-5; D remains ambiguous. Per germline, CDR1 ENHRY and CDR2 SYGVKD. This CDR3 spans 14 amino acids. Deletions cut 11 bases from V and 0 bases from J, with 14 bases between. CDR3 sequence reads: CAVGGRASNQPQHF. CDR3 nucleotide sequence: TGTGCCGTTGGAGGGCGGGCTAGCAATCAGCCCCAGCATTTT.

The chain employs TRBV6-5 and TRBJ2-3, with D uncertain. The germline V gene encodes CDR1 MNHEY and CDR2 SVGAGI. Trimming cost V 5 bases and J 2 bases, with 11 bases left between them. CDR3 length: 14 residues. The CDR3 sequence: CASSSGRTTDTQYF. In DNA form, the CDR3 reads TGTGCCAGCAGTAGTGGCAGAACCACAGATACGCAGTATTTT.

The chain has TRBV6-5 and TRBJ2-7; 10 nucleotides agree with TRBD1. The CDR3 spans 14 residues. V lost 5 bases to trimming and J lost 3 bases; unmatched junction nucleotides: 4. Germline lookup yields CDR1 MNHEY and CDR2 SVGAGI. CDR3 DNA: TGTGCCAGCAGTCCGACAGGGGGCTTCTACGAGCAGTACTTC. Its protein product is CASSPTGGFYEQYF.

This clone appeared a few times. The rearrangement joins TRBV10-2 to TRBJ1-5; D is uncertain. With 2 bases removed from V and 1 base from J, the gap between germline ends came to 9 bases. The CDR3 sequence is 15 residues long. In germline, CDR1 is WSHSY, CDR2 SAAADI. The DNA for the CDR3 is TGCGCCAGCAGTGAGACGGGCAGCAGCAATCAGCCCCAGCATTTT. Residues: CASSETGSSNQPQHF.

The chain combines TRBV5-1 with TRBJ2-2; TRBD1 matches 9 bases. CDR1 is SGHRS and CDR2 is YFSETQ in the germline V gene. J lost 5 bases, V lost 6 bases, and 5 bases had no gene match. The CDR3 spans 14 residues. The CDR3 sequence: CASISGTGTGELFF. In DNA form, the CDR3 reads TGCGCCAGCATCTCCGGGACAGGGACCGGGGAGCTGTTTTTT.

The rearrangement uses TRBV4-2 and TRBJ2-3; 7 bases fit TRBD2. CDR1 LGHNA and CDR2 YNFKEQ come from the germline V gene. This CDR3 has 17 residues. V trimming: 2 bases; J trimming: 4 bases; junction bases outside the gene matches: 12. CDR3 loop: CASSQNPDGGSADTQYF. The CDR3 bases are TGTGCCAGCAGCCAAAACCCAGACGGGGGGAGCGCAGATACGCAGTATTTT.

This chain connects TRBV6-5 to TRBJ1-5; TRBD1 agrees at 8 bases. V lost 0 bases and J lost 5; bases outside the gene matches: 3. Germline loops: CDR1 MNHEY, CDR2 SVGAGI. The CDR3 length is 15 residues. The CDR3 region is CASSYSTGADQPQHF. The CDR3 nucleotides are TGTGCCAGCAGTTACTCGACAGGGGCGGATCAGCCCCAGCATTTT.

In this sample, this clone turned up a few times. The V call is TRBV7-9, the J call TRBJ2-6; D remains unclear. The CDR3 totals 15 residues. The V end was cut by 4 bases, the J end by 2 bases, with 9 bases between. Germline values: CDR1 SEHNR, CDR2 FQNEAQ (reference sequence). CDR3 sequence reads: CASSSTLAGANVLTF. CDR3 nucleotide sequence: TGTGCCAGCAGCTCCACATTAGCTGGGGCCAACGTCCTGACTTTC.

The chain links TRBV5-6 to TRBJ2-1; 7 bases line up with TRBD2. With 3 bases clipped from V and 2 bases from J, the junction kept 8 bases outside the gene matches. Germline V gene data show CDR1 as SGHDT and CDR2 as YYEEEE. This CDR3 is 16 amino acids long. The CDR3 is CASSSFAAGTYNEQFF. CDR3 nucleotides: TGTGCCAGCAGCTCCTTTGCAGCGGGAACCTACAATGAGCAGTTCTTC.

This clone was seen only once. The V call is TRBV5-4, the J call TRBJ1-2; 7 bases are shared with TRBD1. The junction had 3 bases not matched to a gene; V was cut back by 4 bases and J by 3 bases. This CDR3 has 13 amino acids. Germline V lookup: CDR1 SGHNT, CDR2 YYREEE (reference sequence). The CDR3 nucleotides read TGTGCCAGCAGCGCAGGACAGGACTATGGCTACACCTTC. Protein product: CASSAGQDYGYTF.

This rearrangement joins TRBV7-6 to TRBJ2-3; perhaps D is TRBD1 or TRBD2 (5 bases each). With 0 bases removed from V and 1 base from J, the gap between germline ends came to 17 bases. The germline CDR1 and CDR2 sequences are SGHVS and FNYEAQ. The CDR3 is made up of 18 amino acids. CDR3 DNA sequence: TGTGCCAGCAGCTTAGCGTTACCAGGGACCTACGGCACAGATACGCAGTATTTT. It specifies CASSLALPGTYGTDTQYF.

The J gene is TRBJ2-5, the V gene TRBV11-2; D call uncertain. CDR3 length: 15 amino acids. Germline V gene lookup returns CDR1 SGHAT and CDR2 FQNNGV. Trimming shortened V by 4 bases and J by 3 bases, and 15 bases separated the two germline ends. CDR3 protein: CASSSLTGRKETQYF. The CDR3 nucleotides are TGTGCCAGCAGCTCCCTTACCGGCAGAAAAGAGACCCAGTACTTC.

The chain uses TRBV3-1 (or the pseudogene TRBV3-2) and TRBJ2-1; D remains unclear. V was shortened by 1 base and J by 3 bases, with 4 bases between the two germline ends. This CDR3 has 13 amino acids. The germline V gene has CDR1 LGHDT and CDR2 YNNKEL (reference sequence). The CDR3: CASSQGFYNEQFF. The CDR3 region has the DNA TGTGCCAGCAGCCAAGGGTTCTACAATGAGCAGTTCTTC.

V is TRBV11-2 and J is TRBJ1-2; D is uncertain. The CDR3 sequence is 13 residues long. Germline-derived CDR1 and CDR2 are SGHAT and FQNNGV. V dropped 0 bases and J dropped 13 bases, with 15 bases sitting between them. The CDR3: CASSLDPQSPITF. The CDR3 DNA reads TGTGCCAGCAGCTTAGATCCCCAAAGCCCCATCACCTTC. The full variable domain, completed using reference TRBV11-2 and TRBJ1-2, is EAGVAQSPRYKIIEKRQSVAFWCNPISGHATLYWYQQILGQGPKLLIQFQNNGVVDDSQLPKDRFSAERLKGVDSTLKIQPAKLEDSAVYLCASSLDPQSPITFGSGTRLTVV.

The genes are TRBV7-9 and TRBJ1-5; 7 bases map to TRBD1. The CDR3 contains 14 residues. J lost 2 bases, V lost 5 bases, and 3 bases had no gene match. Germline CDR1 SEHNR, CDR2 FQNEAQ (reference sequence). The CDR3 DNA sequence: TGTGCCAGCAGCGGTGGGACAGGCAATCAGCCCCAGCATTTT. Translation: CASSGGTGNQPQHF.

The chain links TRBV6-2 or TRBV6-3 to TRBJ2-7; D gene unclear. The CDR3 runs 13 residues. Trimming stripped 5 bases from V and 6 bases from J, with 14 bases between. Germline CDR1 reads MNHEY; CDR2 reads SVGEGT. The CDR3 loop reads CASSAGLSLEQYF. In DNA form, the CDR3 reads TGTGCCAGCAGTGCCGGATTGTCTCTCGAGCAGTACTTC.

This chain uses TRBV6-5 with TRBJ1-1; 9 bases are shared with TRBD1. Germline V gene data show CDR1 as MNHEY and CDR2 as SVGAGI. V shed 2 bases, J shed 9 bases, and the junction held 4 bases outside the gene matches. The CDR3 covers 13 residues. CDR3 sequence reads: CASSYLQGAQAFF. The CDR3 region has the DNA TGTGCCAGCAGTTACCTACAGGGGGCCCAAGCTTTCTTT.

The J gene is TRBJ1-4, the V gene TRBV5-4; possible D gene TRBD1, 5 bases. Per germline, CDR1 SGHNT and CDR2 YYREEE (reference sequence). V lost 4 bases and J lost 3, with 10 bases in between. This CDR3 has 14 residues. The CDR3 is CASSGEGPNEKLFF. The CDR3 DNA reads as TGTGCCAGCAGCGGGGAGGGGCCTAATGAAAAACTGTTTTTT.